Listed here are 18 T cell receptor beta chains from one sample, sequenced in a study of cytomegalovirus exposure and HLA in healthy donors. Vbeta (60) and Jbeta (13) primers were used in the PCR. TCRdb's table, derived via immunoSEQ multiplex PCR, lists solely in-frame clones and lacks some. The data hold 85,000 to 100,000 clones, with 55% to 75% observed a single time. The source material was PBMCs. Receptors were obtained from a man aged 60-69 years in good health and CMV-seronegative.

CDR3 sequence (DNA): TGTGCCAGCGGGATTAGCGGGGGGACGGGAGAGACCCAGTACTTC. It translates to CASGISGGTGETQYF. The V call is TRBV6-1, the J call TRBJ2-5, with 10 bases aligning to TRBD2. V dropped 8 bases and J dropped 4; count of bases not matched to a gene: 10. This CDR3 spans 15 amino acids. Germline CDR1 MNHNS, CDR2 SASEGT.

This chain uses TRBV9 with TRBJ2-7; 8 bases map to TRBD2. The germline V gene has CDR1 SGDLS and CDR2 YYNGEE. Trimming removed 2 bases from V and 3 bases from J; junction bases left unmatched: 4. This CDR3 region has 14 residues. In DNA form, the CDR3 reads TGTGCCAGCAGCGTTAGCGGGGCAGACTACGAGCAGTACTTC. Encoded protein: CASSVSGADYEQYF. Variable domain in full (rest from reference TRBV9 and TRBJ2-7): DSGVTQTPKHLITATGQRVTLRCSPRSGDLSVYWYQQSLDQGLQFLIQYYNGEERAKGNILERFSAQQFPDLHSELNLSSLELGDSALYFCASSVSGADYEQYFGPGTRLTVT.

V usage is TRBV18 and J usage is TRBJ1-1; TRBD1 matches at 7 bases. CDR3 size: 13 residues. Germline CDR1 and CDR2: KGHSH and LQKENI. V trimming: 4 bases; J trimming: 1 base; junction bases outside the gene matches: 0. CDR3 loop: CASSRDRNTEAFF. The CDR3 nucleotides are TGTGCCAGCTCACGGGACAGGAACACTGAAGCTTTCTTT.

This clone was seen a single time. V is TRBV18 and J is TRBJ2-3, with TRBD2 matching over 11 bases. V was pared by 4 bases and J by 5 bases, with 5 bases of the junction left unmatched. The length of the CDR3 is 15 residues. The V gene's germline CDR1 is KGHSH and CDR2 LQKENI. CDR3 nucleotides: TGTGCCAGCTCACTCGGGACTAGCGGAGGAGATACGCAGTATTTT. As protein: CASSLGTSGGDTQYF.

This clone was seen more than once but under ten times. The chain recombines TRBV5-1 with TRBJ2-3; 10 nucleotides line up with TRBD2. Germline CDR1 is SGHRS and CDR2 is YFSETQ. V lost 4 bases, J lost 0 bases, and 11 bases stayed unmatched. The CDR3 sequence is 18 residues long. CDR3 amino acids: CASSLTSGLAQSTDTQYF. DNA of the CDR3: TGCGCCAGCAGCCTGACCTCGGGACTAGCGCAGAGCACAGATACGCAGTATTTT.

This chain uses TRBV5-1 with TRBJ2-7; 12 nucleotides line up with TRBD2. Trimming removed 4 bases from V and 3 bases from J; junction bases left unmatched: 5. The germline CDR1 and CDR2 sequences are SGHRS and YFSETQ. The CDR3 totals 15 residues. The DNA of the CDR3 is TGCGCCAGCAGCACCGGGACTAGCGGGTTCTACGAGCAGTACTTC. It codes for CASSTGTSGFYEQYF.

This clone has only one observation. The CDR3 bases are TGCGCCAGCAGCCAAGATACTGCTAGCGGGAGAAGGGAGACCCAGTACTTC. Translating it yields CASSQDTASGRRETQYF. The chain is built from TRBV4-1 and TRBJ2-5; the match to TRBD2 covers 10 bases. Germline CDR1 and CDR2: MGHRA and YSYEKL. CDR3 length equals 17 residues. Trimming removed 0 bases from V and 5 bases from J; junction bases left unmatched: 9.

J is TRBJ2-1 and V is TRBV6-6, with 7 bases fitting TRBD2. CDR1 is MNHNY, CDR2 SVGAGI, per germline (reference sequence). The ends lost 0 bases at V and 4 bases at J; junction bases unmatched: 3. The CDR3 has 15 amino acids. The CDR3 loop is CASSYSSSGYNEQFF. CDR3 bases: TGTGCCAGCAGTTACTCGTCTAGCGGATACAATGAGCAGTTCTTC.

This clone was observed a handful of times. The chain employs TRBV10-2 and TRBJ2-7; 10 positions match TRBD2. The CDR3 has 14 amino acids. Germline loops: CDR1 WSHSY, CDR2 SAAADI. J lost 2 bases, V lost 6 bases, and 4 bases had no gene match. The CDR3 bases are TGCGCCAGCAGCCTCCTAGCGGGGGCCTACGAGCAGTACTTC. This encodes CASSLLAGAYEQYF.

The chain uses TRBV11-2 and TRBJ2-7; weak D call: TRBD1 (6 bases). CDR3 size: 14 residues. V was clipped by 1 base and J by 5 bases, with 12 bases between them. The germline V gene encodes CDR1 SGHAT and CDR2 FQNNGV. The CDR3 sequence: CASSLGGGQHEQYF. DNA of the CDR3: TGTGCCAGCAGCTTAGGAGGCGGACAGCACGAGCAGTACTTC.

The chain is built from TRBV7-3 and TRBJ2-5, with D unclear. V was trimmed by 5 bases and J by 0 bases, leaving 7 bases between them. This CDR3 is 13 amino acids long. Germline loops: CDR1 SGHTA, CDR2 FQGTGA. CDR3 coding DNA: TGTGCCAGCAGCCCCTCGGACCAAGAGACCCAGTACTTC. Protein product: CASSPSDQETQYF.

The CDR3 here is CASSDTGTGSDNEQFF. CDR3 bases: TGCGCCAGCAGTGATACCGGGACAGGGTCCGACAATGAGCAGTTCTTC. The chain is built from TRBV10-1 and TRBJ2-1, with TRBD1 identical over 9 bases. The CDR3 is 16 residues long. Germline loops: CDR1 WNHNN, CDR2 SYGVQD (reference sequence). V dropped 3 bases and J dropped 5; count of bases not matched to a gene: 8.

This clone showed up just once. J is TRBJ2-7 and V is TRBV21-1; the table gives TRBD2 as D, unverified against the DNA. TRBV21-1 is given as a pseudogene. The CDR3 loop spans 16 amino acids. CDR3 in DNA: TGTGCCAGCAGCAAATTTGACTTCCACAAATTCTACGAGCAGTACTTC. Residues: CASSKFDFHKFYEQYF.

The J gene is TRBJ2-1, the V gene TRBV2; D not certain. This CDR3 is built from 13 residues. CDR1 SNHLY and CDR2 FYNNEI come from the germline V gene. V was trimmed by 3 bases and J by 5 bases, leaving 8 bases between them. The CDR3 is CASSDTRNNEQFF. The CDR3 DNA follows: TGTGCCAGCAGTGACACGCGAAACAATGAGCAGTTCTTC.

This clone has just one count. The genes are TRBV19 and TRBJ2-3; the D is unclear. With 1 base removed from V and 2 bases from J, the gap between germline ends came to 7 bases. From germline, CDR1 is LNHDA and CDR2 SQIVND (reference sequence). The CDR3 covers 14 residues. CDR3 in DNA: TGTGCCAGTAGTATAGGGCTCTTCACAGATACGCAGTATTTT. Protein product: CASSIGLFTDTQYF.

The CDR3 DNA reads as TGTGCCAGCAGTGAACGGGTCGGTCCCTACGAGCAGTACTTC. Translated, it gives CASSERVGPYEQYF. This sequence joins TRBV2 and TRBJ2-7; no clear D gene. Per germline, CDR1 SNHLY and CDR2 FYNNEI. The CDR3 covers 14 residues. V was pared by 2 bases and J by 2 bases, with 10 bases between.

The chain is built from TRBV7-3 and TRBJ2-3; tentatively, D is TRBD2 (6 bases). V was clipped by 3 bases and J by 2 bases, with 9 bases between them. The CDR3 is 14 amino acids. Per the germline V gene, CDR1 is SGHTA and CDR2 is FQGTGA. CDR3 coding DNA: TGTGCCAGCAGCTTTGGAGGGGTCACAGATACGCAGTATTTT. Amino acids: CASSFGGVTDTQYF.

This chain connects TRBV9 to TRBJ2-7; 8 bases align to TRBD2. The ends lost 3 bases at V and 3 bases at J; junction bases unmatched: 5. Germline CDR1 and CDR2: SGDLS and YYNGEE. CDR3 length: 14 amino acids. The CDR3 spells CASSATGTSYEQYF. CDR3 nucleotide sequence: TGTGCCAGCAGCGCCACCGGGACTAGCTACGAGCAGTACTTC. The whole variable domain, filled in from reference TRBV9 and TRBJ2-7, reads DSGVTQTPKHLITATGQRVTLRCSPRSGDLSVYWYQQSLDQGLQFLIQYYNGEERAKGNILERFSAQQFPDLHSELNLSSLELGDSALYFCASSATGTSYEQYFGPGTRLTVT.